The 28 T cell receptor beta chains below all came from one sample that was sequenced in a study of cytomegalovirus exposure and HLA in healthy donors. 60 Vbeta and 13 Jbeta primers were used in PCR. Repertoires were generated with immunoSEQ multiplex PCR, while TCRdb's copy carries only in-frame clones and drops some. The sample carries about 190,000 clones, 75% to 90% recorded once. The material sequenced was PBMCs. The receptors come from a boy aged 2 to 10 in good health and CMV-seronegative.

The gene calls are TRBV25-1 and TRBJ1-2; perhaps TRBD1 as D (6 bases). This CDR3 spans 18 amino acids. Germline-derived CDR1 and CDR2 are MGHDK and SYGVNS. With 2 bases removed from V and 0 bases from J, the gap between germline ends came to 19 bases. The CDR3 loop reads CASSEHSPTGTANYGYTF. CDR3 nucleotides: TGTGCCAGCAGTGAACATTCGCCGACAGGTACAGCTAACTATGGCTACACCTTC.

For this clone: One end of the junction does not line up with germline, which may come from a read error. J is TRBJ1-2 and V is TRBV11-2; D not resolved. CDR3 length equals 9 residues. Germline V gene sequence: CDR1 SGHAT, CDR2 FQNNGV. CDR3 protein: CASSPRSDF. CDR3 bases: TGTGCCAGCAGCCCCAGGTCTGACTTC.

J is TRBJ1-5 and V is TRBV28; D remains unclear. V lost 4 bases to trimming and J lost 2 bases, with 9 bases between them. Germline CDR1 and CDR2: MDHEN and SYDVKM. CDR3 length: 14 amino acids. In DNA, the CDR3 is TGTGCCAGCAGTTCTCTACCGGGCAATCAGCCCCAGCATTTT. This codes for CASSSLPGNQPQHF.

The CDR3 coding sequence is TGTGCCAGCAGTGCTCTTTCCGGGAACACTGAAGCTTTCTTT. Translation gives CASSALSGNTEAFF. This chain links TRBV6-1 with TRBJ1-1; the D is unclear. The CDR3 length is 14 residues. V gave up 4 bases and J gave up 1 base, with 10 bases separating them. CDR1 is MNHNS, CDR2 SASEGT, per germline.

The sample holds one count of this clone. The genes are TRBV10-2 and TRBJ2-7; 7 bases align to TRBD1. This CDR3 comprises 14 residues. The V and J ends lost 6 bases and 3 bases, in that order; junction bases with no gene match: 8. CDR1 is WSHSY and CDR2 is SAAADI in the germline V gene. CDR3 sequence (DNA): TGCGCCAGCAGAGATACAGGGGAGCGCTACGAGCAGTACTTC. This gives the protein CASRDTGERYEQYF.

This chain links TRBV25-1 with TRBJ2-1; 9 nucleotides match TRBD2. This CDR3 has 17 residues. Per germline, CDR1 MGHDK and CDR2 SYGVNS. J was trimmed by 5 bases and V by 1 base; bases with no gene match: 9. The CDR3 coding sequence is TGTGCCAGCAGTGAATTTAGAGCGGGGGGACTAAACAATGAGCAGTTCTTC. This sequence encodes CASSEFRAGGLNNEQFF.

The V and J genes are TRBV5-1 and TRBJ2-7; perhaps TRBD2 as D (6 bases). Per germline, CDR1 SGHRS and CDR2 YFSETQ. The CDR3 is 14 residues long. V lost 0 bases, J lost 6 bases, and 13 bases lay in between. CDR3 coding DNA: TGCGCCAGCAGCTTGGCCGCGGCCGGGAGCGAGCAGTACTTC. Its protein is CASSLAAAGSEQYF.

A word on this clone: One end of the junction does not line up with germline, which may come from a read error. This sequence joins TRBV5-4 and TRBJ1-6, with D perhaps TRBD1 (5 bases). In germline, CDR1 is SGHNT, CDR2 YYREEE (reference sequence). This CDR3 is built from 16 residues. CDR3 sequence: CAGSLAGRVRHSPLHF. The CDR3, as DNA: TGTGCCGGCAGCTTGGCTGGCAGGGTTAGACATTCACCCCTCCACTTT.

The chain couples TRBV5-1 to TRBJ2-7, with D possibly being TRBD1 (5 bases). Germline CDR1 reads SGHRS; CDR2 reads YFSETQ. The CDR3 runs 15 residues. With 0 bases removed from V and 0 bases from J, the gap between germline ends came to 10 bases. The CDR3 DNA reads TGCGCCAGCAGCTTGGCGCAGGGCTACTCCTACGAGCAGTACTTC. This translates into CASSLAQGYSYEQYF.

The chain's CDR3 is CASSEGGGETQYF. Here the CDR3 DNA reads TGTGCCAGCAGCGAGGGGGGGGGAGAGACCCAGTACTTC. The J gene is TRBJ2-5, the V gene TRBV6-1, with D tentatively TRBD2 (7 bases). This CDR3 spans 13 amino acids. The germline V and J ends were trimmed by 6 bases and 4 bases, with 12 bases remaining between them. The germline V gene has CDR1 MNHNS and CDR2 SASEGT.

V usage is TRBV15 and J usage is TRBJ1-2; D ambiguous. Trimming pared 0 bases from V and 3 bases from J, leaving 11 bases between. The CDR3 spans 15 residues. Germline CDR1 is LNHNV and CDR2 is YYDKDF (reference sequence). The CDR3: CATSRDAAGDYGYTF. The CDR3 coding sequence is TGTGCCACCAGCAGAGATGCAGCGGGTGACTATGGCTACACCTTC.

The chain recombines TRBV27 with TRBJ2-1; perhaps TRBD2 as D (5 bases). This CDR3 has 13 amino acids. Germline assignment: CDR1 MNHEY and CDR2 SMNVEV (reference sequence). The V gene lost 6 bases and the J gene lost 15 bases, with 21 bases spanning the gap. In nucleotides, the CDR3 is TGTGCCAGCAGCCTATCCGGGTTCGGAGGTTGGTTCTTC. It is translated as CASSLSGFGGWFF.

V gene TRBV4-2 combines with J gene TRBJ1-6, with a possible D match to TRBD1 (5 bases). The CDR3 contains 15 residues. V was shortened by 0 bases and J by 10 bases, with 13 bases between the two germline ends. CDR1 is LGHNA and CDR2 is YNFKEQ in the germline V gene. The CDR3 reads CASSQDGQGRSPLHF. CDR3 DNA: TGTGCCAGCAGCCAAGACGGGCAGGGCAGGTCACCCCTCCACTTT.

V gene TRBV10-3 combines with J gene TRBJ1-5; D gene unclear. Germline loops: CDR1 ENHRY, CDR2 SYGVKD. The CDR3 sequence is 15 residues long. With 0 bases removed from V and 1 base from J, the gap between germline ends came to 7 bases. DNA of the CDR3: TGTGCCATCAGTGAGTCGACTCAGAGCAATCAGCCCCAGCATTTT. This gives the protein CAISESTQSNQPQHF.

The genes are TRBV10-3 and TRBJ1-3; 7 positions agree with TRBD1. Trimming took 5 bases from V and 0 from J; bases not matched to a gene: 4. This CDR3 has 15 amino acids. The germline gives CDR1 ENHRY, CDR2 SYGVKD. CDR3 in amino acids: CAISTGESSGNTIYF. In DNA, the CDR3 is TGTGCCATCAGTACAGGGGAGAGCTCTGGAAACACCATATATTTT.

The rearrangement uses TRBV30 and TRBJ1-1; the D is unclear. The CDR3 consists of 15 residues. Trimming left V 0 bases short and J 0 bases short, with 11 bases between. The germline V gene has CDR1 GTSNPN and CDR2 SVGIG (reference sequence). CDR3 coding DNA: TGTGCCTGGAGTGTACGGGGAAGTTTGAACACTGAAGCTTTCTTT. This translates into CAWSVRGSLNTEAFF.

The gene calls are TRBV4-1 and TRBJ1-5; maybe TRBD1 (5 bases). This CDR3 spans 18 amino acids. Germline V gene sequence: CDR1 MGHRA, CDR2 YSYEKL. V was cut by 0 bases and J by 5 bases, with 20 bases left in between. In DNA, the CDR3 is TGCGCCAGCAGCCAAGACCCTGGGGCGGTCCTTGCACATCAGCCCCAGCATTTT. This translates into CASSQDPGAVLAHQPQHF.

The rearrangement links TRBV14 to TRBJ2-7; TRBD1 matches 11 bases. Unmatched junction bases numbered 5, after V lost 4 bases and J lost 3 bases. Germline-derived CDR1 and CDR2 are SGHDN and FVKESK. This CDR3 contains 15 residues. This CDR3 reads CASSLPGTGGYEQYF. The CDR3, as DNA: TGTGCCAGCAGCCTACCCGGGACAGGGGGCTACGAGCAGTACTTC.

The chain is built from TRBV5-4 and TRBJ2-1; 8 nucleotides match TRBD1. The germline V gene has CDR1 SGHNT and CDR2 YYREEE (reference sequence). The CDR3 contains 12 residues. Losses at the gene ends were 10 bases for V and 7 bases for J; bases not matched to a gene: 7. The CDR3, as DNA: TGTGCCTTACAGGGGGTAGAGAATGAGCAGTTCTTC. It translates to CALQGVENEQFF.

This sequence joins TRBV6-1 and TRBJ2-5; D is unclear. Matching the DNA end better, TRBJ2-7 makes the J call doubtful. The CDR3 has 13 residues. Per germline, CDR1 MNHNS and CDR2 SASEGT. This chain's CDR3 is CAIRLDTAYEQYF. The CDR3 nucleotides read TGTGCCATCCGCCTCGACACAGCCTACGAGCAGTACTTC.

This clone was counted a single time. The chain joins TRBV6-1 to TRBJ1-2; 9 bases line up with TRBD1. Germline CDR1 reads MNHNS; CDR2 reads SASEGT. The CDR3 consists of 16 residues. V dropped 3 bases and J dropped 4; count of bases not matched to a gene: 9. CDR3 in DNA: TGTGCCAGCAGTGAGGAACAGGGGGCTCTTTTCTATGGCTACACCTTC. Its protein is CASSEEQGALFYGYTF.

The chain's CDR3 is CASSTSDREAQPQHF. CDR3 DNA: TGTGCCAGTAGTACCTCAGACAGGGAAGCTCAGCCCCAGCATTTT. This chain links TRBV19 with TRBJ1-5; TRBD1 matches at 7 bases. Germline V gene sequence: CDR1 LNHDA, CDR2 SQIVND (reference sequence). The CDR3 loop spans 15 amino acids. V lost 4 bases, J lost 6 bases, and 9 bases stayed unmatched.

The CDR3: CASSYSSSYYEQYF. The CDR3 bases are TGTGCCAGCAGTTACTCGAGCTCCTACTACGAGCAGTACTTC. The V gene is TRBV6-5, the J gene TRBJ2-7; no clear D. Trimming left V 0 bases short and J 3 bases short, with 9 bases between. Germline V gene sequence: CDR1 MNHEY, CDR2 SVGAGI. This CDR3 contains 14 residues.

The V and J genes are TRBV7-9 and TRBJ2-3; the D gene is possibly TRBD1 (5 bases). Trimming left V 4 bases short and J 5 bases short, with 10 bases between. Germline V CDR1 and CDR2: SEHNR, FQNEAQ (reference sequence). The CDR3 extends over 13 amino acids. CDR3 sequence reads: CASSSQGKDTQYF. Written as DNA, the CDR3 is TGTGCCAGCAGCTCCCAGGGAAAAGATACGCAGTATTTT.

The chain links TRBV5-6 to TRBJ1-5; D gene unclear. In germline, CDR1 is SGHDT, CDR2 YYEEEE. V lost 4 bases and J 0 bases, leaving 11 bases between the germline ends. The CDR3 is made up of 15 amino acids. The CDR3 region has the DNA TGTGCCAGCAGCACATCACAGAATAGCAATCAGCCCCAGCATTTT. Translating gives CASSTSQNSNQPQHF. Full variable domain (remainder filled in from reference TRBV5-6 and TRBJ1-5): DAGVTQSPTHLIKTRGQQVTLRCSPKSGHDTVSWYQQALGQGPQFIFQYYEEEERQRGNFPDRFSGHQFPNYSSELNVNALLLGDSALYLCASSTSQNSNQPQHFGDGTRLSIL.

The gene calls are TRBV29-1 and TRBJ1-2, with no clear D. Trimming took 4 bases from V and 8 from J, leaving 11 bases between them. The CDR3 has 11 amino acids. CDR1 SQVTM and CDR2 ANQGSEA come from the germline V gene. This CDR3 reads CSVVAAGGYTF. CDR3 bases: TGCAGCGTTGTGGCAGCGGGCGGCTACACCTTC.

This clone was recorded a few times. The chain couples TRBV7-2 to TRBJ2-1; 12 bases are shared with TRBD2. CDR1 and CDR2 (germline): SGHTA, FQGNSA. J lost 4 bases, V lost 5 bases, and 3 bases had no gene match. This CDR3 has 15 residues. CDR3 amino acids: CASSPGTSGYNEQFF. DNA for the CDR3: TGTGCCAGCAGCCCCGGGACTAGCGGGTACAATGAGCAGTTCTTC.

The chain couples TRBV19 to TRBJ2-7; D remains unclear. V was trimmed by 3 bases and J by 2 bases, leaving 8 bases between them. The CDR3 covers 13 residues. The germline CDR1 and CDR2 sequences are LNHDA and SQIVND (reference sequence). As DNA, the CDR3 is TGTGCCAGTAGTATGGGCAGTACCTACGAGCAGTACTTC. Amino acids: CASSMGSTYEQYF.